The entry below describes one T cell receptor (beta chain). Profiled with immunoSEQ multiplex PCR; TCRdb holds only in-frame clones, not every one. The table has roughly 14,000 clones, 83% seen once. This entry belongs to a study of T cell changes during pregnancy in multiple sclerosis. Germline CDR1 reads SGDLS; CDR2 reads YYNGEE. This CDR3 has 16 amino acids. The junction had 11 bases not matched to a gene; V was cut back by 0 bases and J by 8 bases. This specimen was CD8+ T cells from peripheral blood mononuclear cells, taken after pregnancy. The chain links TRBV9 to TRBJ2-1; TRBD2 aligns across 7 bases. This TCR was sampled from a female donor in good health, enrolled as a control in a pregnancy study. The CDR3: CASSVGGGRALDEQFF. Written as DNA, the CDR3 is TGTGCCAGCAGCGTAGGGGGGGGGAGGGCCCTCGATGAGCAGTTCTTC.